The entry below gives a single TCR beta chain sequence along with its context. The data stem from a study of blood T cell repertoires in COVID-19. Across the study: Spain, Italy and the United States supplied samples that represented acute and convalescent COVID-19. Nucleic acid was either cDNA or gDNA, and it came from T cells, B-cell-depleted T cells, or PBMCs.

TCRdb's copy holds only in-frame clones and misses some; the assay was immunoSEQ multiplex PCR. This sample has some 72,000 clones; over 80% occur once, and the top ten carry 10% to 15%. The CDR3 spans 11 residues. CDR1 and CDR2 (germline): SGDLS, YYNGEE. With 5 bases removed from V and 6 bases from J, the gap between germline ends came to 8 bases. Recruited during active infection, patients (from Seattle) were subsequently followed longitudinally. This chain connects TRBV9 to TRBJ1-2; D may be TRBD1 (5 bases). Material: peripheral blood. This receptor was obtained from a man aged 45-60 years with COVID-19, enrolled during active disease. The CDR3 protein is CASSWGDGYTF. DNA of the CDR3: TGTGCCAGCAGTTGGGGGGATGGCTACACCTTC.